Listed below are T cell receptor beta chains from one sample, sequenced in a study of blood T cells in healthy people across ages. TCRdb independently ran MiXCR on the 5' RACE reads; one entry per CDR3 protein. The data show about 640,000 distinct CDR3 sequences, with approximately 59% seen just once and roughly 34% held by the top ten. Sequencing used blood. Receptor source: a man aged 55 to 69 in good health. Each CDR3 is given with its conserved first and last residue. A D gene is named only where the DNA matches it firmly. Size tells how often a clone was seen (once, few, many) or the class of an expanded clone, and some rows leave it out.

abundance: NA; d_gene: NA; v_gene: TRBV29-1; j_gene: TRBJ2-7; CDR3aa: CSVDGGGSSYEQYF; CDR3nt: TGCAGCGTTGATGGTGGGGGGAGCTCCTACGAGCAGTACTTC
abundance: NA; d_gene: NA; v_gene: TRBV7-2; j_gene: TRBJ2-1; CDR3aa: CASTLRRESYNEQFF; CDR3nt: TGTGCCAGCACCCTGAGGAGGGAGTCCTACAATGAGCAGTTCTTC
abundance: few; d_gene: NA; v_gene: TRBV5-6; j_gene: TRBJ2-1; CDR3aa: CATQRTYNEQFF; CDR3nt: TGTGCCACCCAGCGAACATACAATGAGCAGTTCTTC
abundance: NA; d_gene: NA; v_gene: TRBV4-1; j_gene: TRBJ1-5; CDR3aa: CASSEAKPRQPQHF; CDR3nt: TGCGCCAGCAGCGAAGCCAAGCCTCGTCAGCCCCAGCATTTT
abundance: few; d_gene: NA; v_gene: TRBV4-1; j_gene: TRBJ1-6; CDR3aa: CASSPPGVWNSPLHF; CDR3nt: TGCGCCAGCAGCCCGCCCGGGGTTTGGAATTCACCCCTCCACTTT
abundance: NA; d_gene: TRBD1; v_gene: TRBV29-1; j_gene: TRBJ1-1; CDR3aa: CSGGPGQGYTEAFF; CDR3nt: TGCAGCGGGGGTCCTGGACAGGGGTACACTGAAGCTTTCTTT
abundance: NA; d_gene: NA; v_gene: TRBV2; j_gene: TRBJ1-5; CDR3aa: CASRARVDQPQHF; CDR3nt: TGTGCCAGCAGGGCCCGGGTCGATCAGCCCCAGCATTTT
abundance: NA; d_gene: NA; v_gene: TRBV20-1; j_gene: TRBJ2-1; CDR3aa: CSAGEGPNNEQFF; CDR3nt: TGCAGTGCCGGAGAGGGGCCTAACAATGAGCAGTTCTTC
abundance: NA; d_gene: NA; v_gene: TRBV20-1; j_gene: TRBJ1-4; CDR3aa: CSAQGGGGEKLFF; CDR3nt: TGCAGTGCCCAGGGAGGGGGTGGTGAAAAACTGTTTTTT
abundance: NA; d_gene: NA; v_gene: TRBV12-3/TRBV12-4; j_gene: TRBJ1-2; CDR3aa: CASKQDLSGYTF; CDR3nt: TGTGCCAGCAAGCAGGATTTGTCTGGCTACACCTTC
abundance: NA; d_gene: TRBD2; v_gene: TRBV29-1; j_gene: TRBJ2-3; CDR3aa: CSVVRASGEDTQYF; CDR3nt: TGCAGCGTTGTAAGGGCTAGCGGGGAAGATACGCAGTATTTT
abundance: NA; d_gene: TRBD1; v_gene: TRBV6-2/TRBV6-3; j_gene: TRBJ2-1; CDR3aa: CASTSDRGLGTQFF; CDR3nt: TGTGCCAGCACCTCCGACAGGGGGTTGGGGACCCAGTTCTTC
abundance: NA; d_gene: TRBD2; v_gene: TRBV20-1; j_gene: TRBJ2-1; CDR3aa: CSVAGGHYNEQFF; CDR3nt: TGCAGTGTAGCGGGGGGGCATTACAATGAGCAGTTCTTC
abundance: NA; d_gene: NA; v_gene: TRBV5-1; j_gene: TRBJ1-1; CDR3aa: CASRAGTEAFF; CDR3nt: TGCGCCAGCAGAGCTGGCACTGAAGCTTTCTTT
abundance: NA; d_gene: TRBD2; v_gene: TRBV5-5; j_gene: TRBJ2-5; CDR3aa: CASSLGASGTQETQYF; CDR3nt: TGTGCCAGCAGCTTGGGGGCTAGCGGGACACAAGAGACCCAGTACTTC
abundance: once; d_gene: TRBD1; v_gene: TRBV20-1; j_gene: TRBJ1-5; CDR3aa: CSADRGDQPQHF; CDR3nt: TGCAGTGCCGACAGGGGGGACCAGCCCCAGCATTTT
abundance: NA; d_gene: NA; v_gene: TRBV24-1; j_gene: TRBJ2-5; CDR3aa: CATSPDRTVQETQYF; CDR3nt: TGTGCCACCAGCCCGGACAGAACGGTACAAGAGACCCAGTACTTC
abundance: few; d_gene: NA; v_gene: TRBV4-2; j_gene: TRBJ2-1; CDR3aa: CASSQDRRGYNEQFF; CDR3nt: TGTGCCAGCAGCCAAGATCGGCGGGGCTACAATGAGCAGTTCTTC
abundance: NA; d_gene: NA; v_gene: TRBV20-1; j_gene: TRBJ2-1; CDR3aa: CSASRSTGNEQFF; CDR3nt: TGCAGTGCTAGCAGGTCAACTGGCAATGAGCAGTTCTTC
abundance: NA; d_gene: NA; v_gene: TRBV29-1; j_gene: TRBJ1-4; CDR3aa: CSVKGGGEKLFF; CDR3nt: TGCAGCGTGAAGGGAGGTGGTGAAAAACTGTTTTTT
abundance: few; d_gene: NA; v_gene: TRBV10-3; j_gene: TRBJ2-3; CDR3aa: CAISEPGGTDTQYF; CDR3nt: TGTGCCATCAGTGAGCCCGGGGGCACAGATACGCAGTATTTT
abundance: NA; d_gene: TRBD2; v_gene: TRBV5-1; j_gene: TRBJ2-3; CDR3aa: CASSLVAGGQTQYF; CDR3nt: TGCGCCAGCAGCTTGGTAGCGGGGGGGCAGACGCAGTATTTT
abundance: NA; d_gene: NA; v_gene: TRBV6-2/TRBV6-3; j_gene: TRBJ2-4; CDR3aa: CASSYSIGRDIQYF; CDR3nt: TGTGCCAGCAGTTACTCGATAGGCCGGGACATTCAGTACTTC
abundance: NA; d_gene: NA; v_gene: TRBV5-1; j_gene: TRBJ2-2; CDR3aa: CASSLLTSRGTGELFF; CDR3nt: TGCGCCAGCAGCTTGTTGACTAGCAGGGGCACCGGGGAGCTGTTTTTT
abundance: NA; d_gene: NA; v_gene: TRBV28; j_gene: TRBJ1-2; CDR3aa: CASTHSYGYTF; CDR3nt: TGTGCCAGCACGCATAGCTATGGCTACACCTTT
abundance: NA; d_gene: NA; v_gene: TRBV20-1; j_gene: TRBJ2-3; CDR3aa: CSARDSQGSDTQYF; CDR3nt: TGCAGTGCTAGGGATAGCCAAGGTTCAGATACGCAGTATTTT
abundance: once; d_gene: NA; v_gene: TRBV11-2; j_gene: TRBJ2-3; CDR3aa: CASRRITDTQYF; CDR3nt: TGTGCCAGCAGGAGGATCACAGATACGCAGTATTTT
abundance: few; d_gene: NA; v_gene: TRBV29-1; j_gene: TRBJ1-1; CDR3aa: CSVARQDLNTEAFF; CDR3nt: TGCAGCGTAGCCAGACAGGACCTGAACACTGAAGCTTTCTTT
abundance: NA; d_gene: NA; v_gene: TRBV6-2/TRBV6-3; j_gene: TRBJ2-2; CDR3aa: CASRNRANTGELFF; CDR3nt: TGTGCCAGCAGAAACAGGGCGAACACCGGGGAGCTGTTTTTT
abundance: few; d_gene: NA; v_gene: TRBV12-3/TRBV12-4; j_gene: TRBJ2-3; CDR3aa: CASSPREPDTQYF; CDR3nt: TGTGCCAGCAGCCCCCGGGAGCCAGATACGCAGTATTTT
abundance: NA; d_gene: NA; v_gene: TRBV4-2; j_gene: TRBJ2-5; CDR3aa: CASSQVGYQETQYF; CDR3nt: TGTGCCAGCAGCCAAGTAGGTTACCAAGAGACCCAGTACTTC
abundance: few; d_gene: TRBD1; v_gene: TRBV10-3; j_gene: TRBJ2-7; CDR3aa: CAISLGQDTYEQYF; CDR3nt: TGTGCCATCAGTTTGGGACAGGACACCTACGAGCAGTACTTC
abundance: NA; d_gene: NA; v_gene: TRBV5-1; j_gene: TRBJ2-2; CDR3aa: CASSLAPRELFF; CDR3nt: TGCGCCAGCAGCTTGGCCCCCAGGGAGCTGTTTTTT
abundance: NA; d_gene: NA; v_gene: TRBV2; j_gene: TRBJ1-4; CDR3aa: CASSPGTSEKLFF; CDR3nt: TGTGCCAGCAGTCCCGGGACGTCCGAAAAACTGTTTTTT
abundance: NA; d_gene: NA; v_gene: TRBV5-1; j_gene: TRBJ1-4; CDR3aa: CASSLVGAGEKLFF; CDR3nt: TGCGCCAGCAGCTTGGTGGGGGCTGGAGAAAAACTGTTTTTT
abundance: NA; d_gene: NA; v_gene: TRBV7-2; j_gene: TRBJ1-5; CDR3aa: CASSLFPVDEGDQPQHF; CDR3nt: TGTGCCAGCAGCTTATTTCCCGTCGACGAGGGCGATCAGCCCCAGCATTTT
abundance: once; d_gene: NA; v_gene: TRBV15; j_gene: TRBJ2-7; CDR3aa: CATSRDYGRLDERYF; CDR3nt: TGTGCCACCAGCAGAGATTACGGTAGATTGGACGAGCGGTACTTC
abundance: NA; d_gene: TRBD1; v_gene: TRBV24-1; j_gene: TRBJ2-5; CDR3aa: CATSDQTGGAHNEQYF; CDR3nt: TGTGCCACCAGTGATCAAACAGGGGGCGCCCACAATGAGCAGTACTTC
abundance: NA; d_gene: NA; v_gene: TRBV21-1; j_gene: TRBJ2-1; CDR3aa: CASSVHSPSSYNEQFF; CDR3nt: TGTGCCAGCAGCGTTCACAGCCCGAGCTCCTACAATGAGCAGTTCTTC
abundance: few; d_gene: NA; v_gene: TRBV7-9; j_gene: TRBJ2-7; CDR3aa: CASSRPQSYEQYF; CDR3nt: TGTGCCAGCAGTCGACCCCAGTCCTACGAGCAGTACTTC
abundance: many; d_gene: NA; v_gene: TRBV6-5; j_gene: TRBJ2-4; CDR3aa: CASSYSGLAKNIQYF; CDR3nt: TGTGCCAGCAGTTACTCGGGCTTAGCCAAAAACATTCAGTACTTC
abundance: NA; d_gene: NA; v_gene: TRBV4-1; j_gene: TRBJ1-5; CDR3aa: CASSETVLYQPQHF; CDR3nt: TGCGCCAGCAGTGAGACCGTACTTTATCAGCCCCAGCATTTT
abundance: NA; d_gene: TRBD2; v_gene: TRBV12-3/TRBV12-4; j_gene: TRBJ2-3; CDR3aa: CASSLGGKADTQYF; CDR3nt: TGTGCCAGCAGCCTGGGAGGGAAAGCAGATACGCAGTATTTT
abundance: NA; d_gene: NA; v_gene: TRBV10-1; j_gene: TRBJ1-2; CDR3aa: CASSESGSPWGYTF; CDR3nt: TGCGCCAGCAGTGAAAGTGGCAGCCCGTGGGGCTACACCTTC
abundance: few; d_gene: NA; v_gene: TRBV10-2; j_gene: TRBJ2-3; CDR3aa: CASRLEPTDTQYF; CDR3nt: TGCGCCAGCCGACTAGAACCCACAGATACGCAGTATTTT
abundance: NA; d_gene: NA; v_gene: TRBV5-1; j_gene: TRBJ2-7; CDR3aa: CASSFGDSYEQYF; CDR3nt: TGCGCCAGCAGCTTCGGGGACTCCTACGAGCAGTACTTC
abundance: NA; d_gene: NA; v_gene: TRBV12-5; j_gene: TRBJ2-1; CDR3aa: CASGLGGPNEQFF; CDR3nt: TGTGCTAGTGGTTTGGGCGGCCCCAATGAGCAGTTCTTC
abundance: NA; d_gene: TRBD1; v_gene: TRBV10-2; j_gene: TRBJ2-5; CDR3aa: CASTRTGGKTQYF; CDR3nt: TGCGCCAGCACCAGGACAGGTGGAAAGACCCAGTACTTC
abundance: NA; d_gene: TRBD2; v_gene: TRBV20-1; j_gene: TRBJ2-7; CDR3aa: CSAKPGLAREQYF; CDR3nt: TGCAGTGCGAAGCCGGGACTAGCGAGGGAGCAGTACTTC
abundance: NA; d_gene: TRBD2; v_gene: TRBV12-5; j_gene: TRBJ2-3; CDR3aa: CASGLSPGLATDTQYF; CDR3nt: TGTGCTAGTGGTTTGTCCCCGGGACTAGCCACAGATACGCAGTATTTT
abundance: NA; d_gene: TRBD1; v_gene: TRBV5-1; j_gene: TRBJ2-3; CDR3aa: CASSRIQGSDTQYF; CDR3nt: TGCGCCAGCAGCCGAATACAGGGGTCAGATACGCAGTATTTT
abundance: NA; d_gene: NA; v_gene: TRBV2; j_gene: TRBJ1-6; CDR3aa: CASSPQSNSPLHF; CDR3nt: TGTGCCAGCAGTCCACAGTCGAATTCACCCCTCCACTTT
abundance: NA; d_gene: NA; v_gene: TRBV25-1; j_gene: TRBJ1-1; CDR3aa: CASSQQARGNTEAFF; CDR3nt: TGTGCCAGCAGTCAACAGGCAAGGGGAAACACTGAAGCTTTCTTT
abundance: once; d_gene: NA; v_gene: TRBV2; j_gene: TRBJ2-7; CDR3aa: CASSALAGGPNNIYEQYF; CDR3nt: TGTGCCAGCAGTGCCCTAGCAGGGGGGCCCAATAACATCTACGAGCAGTACTTC
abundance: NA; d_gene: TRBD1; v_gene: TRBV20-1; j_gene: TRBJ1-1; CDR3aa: CSAGSGTGDPNTEALF; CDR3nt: TGCAGTGCTGGATCCGGGACAGGGGACCCGAACACTGAAGCTCTCTTT